This T cell receptor (beta chain) was sequenced for a study of Ad26.COV2.S vaccination and SARS-CoV-2 variants. Regarding this clone: No antigen is known for it.

Treatment indicated: over 15 received Ad26.COV2.S at low or high dose, single or two shots; about 5 received placebo; per-sample allocation not given. Samples were taken on day 63 after the first vaccine or placebo injection. Assay used: immunoSEQ multiplex PCR; TCRdb lists only in-frame clones, some missing. The table shows about 400,000 clones, with 70% to 90% occurring only once. Study outcomes and limitations: It was found that vaccine and placebo recipients had similar non-spike TCR breadth. CD8+ and CD4+ T cells specific for spike reportedly responded with substantial breadth after vaccination. Among vaccine recipients, spike-specific TCR breadth exceeded that of placebo recipients. Possibly, TCR breadth and depth analyses underestimated total T cell responses.

The CDR3 spans 14 residues. Germline CDR1 reads WSHSY; CDR2 reads SAAADI. Trimming shortened V by 0 bases and J by 8 bases, and 11 bases separated the two germline ends. This TCR came from a person aged 18-65 years who received the Ad26.COV2.S COVID-19 vaccine or a placebo. The chain uses TRBV10-2 and TRBJ1-5; no firm D call. The source material was peripheral blood, sampled in a trial of Ad26.COV2.S vaccine versus placebo. The CDR3 DNA is TGCGCCAGCAGTGAGTCTGGGCCTGGGGAGCCCCAGCATTTT. Translated: CASSESGPGEPQHF.